These T cell receptor beta chains were read from a single sample in a study of T cell responses to AZD1222 COVID-19 vaccine. Profiling relied on immunoSEQ multiplex PCR, and the TCRdb table lists in-frame clones only, not all of them. The sample records fewer than 200,000 clones, approximately 91% being singletons. The sequencing used peripheral blood, collected on day 0 of AZD1222 vaccination. The receptors originated from an adult in good health. Each CDR3 is given without its conserved first and last residue. Fields, in order: D gene, V gene, clone size, J gene, CDR3 protein. The D gene is left open where the match is weak. The size of a clone is reported for some rows only, either as once, few or many, or as a class for expanded clones.

-	TRBV12-2	once	TRBJ1-6	ASRSLVRGSFRGPNNSPLH
-	TRBV7-2	-	TRBJ2-3	ASSLVAAFTDTQY
TRBD2	TRBV9	-	TRBJ2-3	ASSFRPSGGASPDTQY
-	TRBV19	once	TRBJ2-1	ASSVGLGVSSNEQF
TRBD1	TRBV25-1	once	TRBJ2-7	ASSEFAGGIDEQY
-	TRBV11-2	once	TRBJ1-4	ASSLTGSHNEKLF
TRBD1	TRBV6-5	once	TRBJ2-7	ASSPYGQGSYEQY
-	TRBV7-3	once	TRBJ1-6	ASSRGRDSPLH
-	TRBV5-4	-	TRBJ1-1	ASPRLPGAEAF
-	TRBV19	-	TRBJ1-1	ASCSEDYTEAF
-	TRBV20-1	once	TRBJ2-2	SATNGELF
-	TRBV28	-	TRBJ1-2	ATVPGASSYGYT
TRBD1	TRBV11-2	-	TRBJ2-2	ASRTGTGTTGELF
-	TRBV3-1/TRBV3-2	-	TRBJ1-5	ASSQATPGGNQPQH
-	TRBV28	-	TRBJ1-1	ASSIAGLTGTEAF
-	TRBV4-3	-	TRBJ1-1	ASSQDSGTEAF
TRBD1	TRBV5-6	-	TRBJ1-2	ASSPAGRVWTGSGYT
-	TRBV27	-	TRBJ1-1	ASSPQVMYTEAF
-	TRBV29-1	-	TRBJ1-1	SVSGPEAF
TRBD1	TRBV28	-	TRBJ1-5	ASRRQGGIQPQH
-	TRBV5-6	-	TRBJ1-4	ASSGGADGKLF
-	TRBV19	once	TRBJ1-1	ASSIDPATLEAF
-	TRBV19	-	TRBJ2-5	ASSLDRGETQY
TRBD1	TRBV30	-	TRBJ2-7	AWSETGVDEQY
-	TRBV29-1	-	TRBJ1-1	SVELGLRKHTEAF
-	TRBV28	-	TRBJ1-1	ASSSPFDANTEAF
-	TRBV19	-	TRBJ2-7	ASRWASEQY
-	TRBV11-2	once	TRBJ2-5	ASSLGRGEETQY
-	TRBV28	-	TRBJ1-1	ASSDSGGAF
-	TRBV4-1	-	TRBJ2-1	ASSQDSRTTEF
-	TRBV29-1	-	TRBJ1-2	SVRDGNGYT
TRBD1	TRBV2	-	TRBJ1-1	ASSNRDRGTEAF
-	TRBV28	-	TRBJ1-1	ASSLVPQDGAF
-	TRBV3-1/TRBV3-2	-	TRBJ1-1	ASSDLGQPTEAF
-	TRBV5-4	few	TRBJ2-2	ASSLRSGGATGELF
-	TRBV29-1	few	TRBJ1-2	SVGVGWGYT
-	TRBV7-2	-	TRBJ1-5	ASSLAPSGWQPQH
TRBD1	TRBV7-9	-	TRBJ1-5	ASSETGDAAAQH
-	TRBV7-9	-	TRBJ2-7	ASSPGAGVRKQY
TRBD1	TRBV7-9	-	TRBJ1-5	ASSLISGTANQPQH
TRBD1	TRBV28	once	TRBJ1-2	ASSFPGRGRGYT
-	TRBV5-1	-	TRBJ1-1	ASSLEGMNTEAF
TRBD1	TRBV5-5	-	TRBJ1-1	ASSWRQGSTEAF
-	TRBV30	-	TRBJ2-1	AWSVYGSSYNEQF
TRBD1	TRBV2	-	TRBJ1-2	ASKSGQGGRLGYT
-	TRBV4-1	once	TRBJ1-1	ASSQLLGTNTEAF
TRBD1	TRBV27	-	TRBJ1-1	ASRTGQGINSDTEAF
TRBD1	TRBV9	-	TRBJ2-3	ASSSQGARTDTQY
-	TRBV29-1	-	TRBJ1-1	SVCVAGDTEAF
-	TRBV9	-	TRBJ1-1	ASSPTGWRRDTEAF
-	TRBV28	few	TRBJ1-5	ASSRQVGGGQPQH
-	TRBV6-5	-	TRBJ2-7	ASNNQGEIWGEQY
TRBD1	TRBV9	-	TRBJ2-7	ASSVDGRGLEQY
-	TRBV28	-	TRBJ2-3	ASTSAQLGQGLGSTQY
-	TRBV5-1	-	TRBJ1-3	ASSGVESSGNTIY